This is a list of T cell receptor beta chains from one sample in a study of T cell changes during pregnancy in multiple sclerosis. Sequencing was performed with immunoSEQ multiplex PCR; in TCRdb, only in-frame clones are kept and a portion is missing. The sample shows tens of thousands of clones, approximately 91% of them seen only once. This specimen was peripheral blood, taken in the third trimester of pregnancy. The receptors originated from a female donor with multiple sclerosis, enrolled in a pregnancy study. The CDR3 runs from the conserved cysteine through the conserved F or W. Fields, in order: J gene, V gene, CDR3 protein.

j_gene: TRBJ2-3
v_gene: TRBV5-8
CDR3aa: CASSLLGRDTQYF

j_gene: TRBJ2-7
v_gene: TRBV6-1
CDR3aa: CASSLAGEQYF

j_gene: TRBJ1-5
v_gene: TRBV2
CDR3aa: CASREGGTDNQPQHF

j_gene: TRBJ2-1
v_gene: TRBV15
CDR3aa: CATSTRESANNEQFF

j_gene: TRBJ2-2
v_gene: TRBV7-2
CDR3aa: CASSSRLAANTGELFF

j_gene: TRBJ1-4
v_gene: TRBV6-5
CDR3aa: CASSRASRNEKLFF

j_gene: TRBJ1-1
v_gene: TRBV6-5
CDR3aa: CASSSGQNTEAFF

j_gene: TRBJ1-3
v_gene: TRBV14
CDR3aa: CASSWGQGPISSGNTIYF

j_gene: TRBJ2-6
v_gene: TRBV11-3
CDR3aa: CASSSSSGNVLTF

j_gene: TRBJ2-3
v_gene: TRBV11-1
CDR3aa: CASSLVRGFPDTQYF

j_gene: TRBJ1-3
v_gene: TRBV15
CDR3aa: CATSRLAGPGNTIYF

j_gene: TRBJ2-7
v_gene: TRBV5-5
CDR3aa: CASSPVGQGFLGIHEQYF

j_gene: TRBJ2-5
v_gene: TRBV19
CDR3aa: CASSSSETQYF

j_gene: TRBJ2-7
v_gene: TRBV18
CDR3aa: CASSPEGQPTYEQYF

j_gene: TRBJ1-4
v_gene: TRBV18
CDR3aa: CASSGGGGEREKLFF

j_gene: TRBJ1-6
v_gene: TRBV21-1
CDR3aa: CASSKEQVGLGQPGSPLHF

j_gene: TRBJ1-5
v_gene: TRBV7-8
CDR3aa: CASSFGVGQPQHF

j_gene: TRBJ1-2
v_gene: TRBV18
CDR3aa: CASSSGTGSSQIGYTF

j_gene: TRBJ1-3
v_gene: TRBV30
CDR3aa: CAWSPTNSGNTIYF

j_gene: TRBJ1-3
v_gene: TRBV30
CDR3aa: CAWETGRGNTIYF

j_gene: TRBJ2-7
v_gene: TRBV5-8
CDR3aa: CASSSGTGGTQQYF

j_gene: TRBJ2-1
v_gene: TRBV5-6
CDR3aa: CASSYRDRGTNEQFF

j_gene: TRBJ1-4
v_gene: TRBV4-1
CDR3aa: CASSRERVGRGNEKLFF

j_gene: TRBJ2-1
v_gene: TRBV11-2
CDR3aa: CASSLGGTVNNEQFF

j_gene: TRBJ1-1
v_gene: TRBV5-4
CDR3aa: CASSLDGRGTEAFF

j_gene: TRBJ2-7
v_gene: TRBV7-2
CDR3aa: CASSRDRGSGEQYF

j_gene: TRBJ2-7
v_gene: TRBV29-1
CDR3aa: CSAAGPPSYEQYF

j_gene: TRBJ2-7
v_gene: TRBV2
CDR3aa: CASRSGLAGSYEQYF

j_gene: TRBJ1-1
v_gene: TRBV30
CDR3aa: CAWIRLVERNNKVGLNTEAFF

j_gene: TRBJ1-2
v_gene: TRBV19
CDR3aa: CASSMRGNIYGYTF

j_gene: TRBJ1-1
v_gene: TRBV5-6
CDR3aa: CASSLPAQDTEAFF

j_gene: TRBJ1-5
v_gene: TRBV7-8
CDR3aa: CASSFDSNYQPQHF

j_gene: TRBJ2-2
v_gene: TRBV2
CDR3aa: CASKDRGYTGELFF

j_gene: TRBJ2-3
v_gene: TRBV18
CDR3aa: CASHGVAAYTDTQYF

j_gene: TRBJ1-1
v_gene: TRBV6-5
CDR3aa: CASSWYGGTTEAFF

j_gene: TRBJ1-5
v_gene: TRBV7-9
CDR3aa: CASSSQGPNQPQHF